The 6 T cell receptor beta chains reported below all come from one sample, sequenced in a study of blood T cell repertoires in COVID-19. Using immunoSEQ multiplex PCR, the repertoire was profiled, and TCRdb retains in-frame clones only, with some absent. The sample yields around 100,000 clones, around nine tenths seen once. The sequenced sample consisted of peripheral blood. The receptors were sampled from a man aged 45-65 years with acute or convalescent COVID-19.

This clone was observed once. The chain uses TRBV2 and TRBJ2-3, with 7 bases fitting TRBD1. Trimming took 6 bases from V and 0 from J; bases not matched to a gene: 9. CDR1 SNHLY and CDR2 FYNNEI come from the germline V gene. The CDR3 runs 16 residues. In DNA form, the CDR3 reads TGTGCCAGCAGCCAAAGGGGGCAAACTAGCACAGATACGCAGTATTTT. Translating it yields CASSQRGQTSTDTQYF.

This clone was found once. The rearrangement links TRBV7-2 to TRBJ2-1, with TRBD2 matching 9 bases. The CDR3 is 15 amino acids. The ends lost 4 bases at V and 4 bases at J; junction bases unmatched: 5. Per the germline V gene, CDR1 is SGHTA and CDR2 is FQGNSA. CDR3: CASSSGLARYNEQFF. The DNA of the CDR3 is TGTGCCAGCAGCTCGGGACTAGCCCGTTACAATGAGCAGTTCTTC.

The chain couples TRBV3-1 (or the pseudogene TRBV3-2) to TRBJ1-1, with D maybe TRBD1 (5 bases). V lost 1 base to trimming and J lost 4 bases, with 10 bases between them. Germline V CDR1 and CDR2: LGHDT, YNNKEL (reference sequence). This CDR3 has 14 residues. CDR3 sequence reads: CASSQVGGGTEAFF. The CDR3 DNA sequence: TGTGCCAGCAGCCAAGTTGGCGGGGGCACTGAAGCTTTCTTT.

The chain links TRBV7-2 to TRBJ2-5; 11 bases align to TRBD2. Germline CDR1 SGHTA, CDR2 FQGNSA. The CDR3 runs 14 residues. The V and J ends lost 4 bases and 10 bases, in that order; junction bases with no gene match: 8. CDR3 nucleotides: TGTGCCAGCAGCTACTCCGGGACTAGCGGAAACCAGTACTTC. As protein: CASSYSGTSGNQYF. The variable domain in full, completed from reference TRBV7-2 and TRBJ2-5, reads GAGVSQSPSNKVTEKGKDVELRCDPISGHTALYWYRQSLGQGLEFLIYFQGNSAPDKSGLPSDRFSAERTGGSVSTLTIQRTQQEDSAVYLCASSYSGTSGNQYFGPGTRLLVL.

The gene calls are TRBV11-3 and TRBJ2-7, with D unresolved. The CDR3 is made up of 14 amino acids. V lost 1 base to trimming and J lost 0 bases, with 7 bases between them. Germline V CDR1 and CDR2: SGHNT, YENEEA. CDR3 coding DNA: TGTGCCAGCAGCTTAGTTGCCGGCTCCTACGAGCAGTACTTC. Amino acids: CASSLVAGSYEQYF.

This sequence joins TRBV6-6 and TRBJ2-1; 7 bases are shared with TRBD1. This CDR3 has 12 amino acids. Germline V gene sequence: CDR1 MNHNY, CDR2 SVGAGI (reference sequence). The ends lost 5 bases at V and 8 bases at J; junction bases unmatched: 3. The CDR3 nucleotides read TGTGCCAGCAGTCCAGGGGGTTATGAGCAGTTCTTC. Protein product: CASSPGGYEQFF.